These 11 T cell receptor beta chains originate from one sample sequenced in a study of blood T cell repertoires in COVID-19. This table comes from immunoSEQ multiplex PCR, and its TCRdb copy is limited to in-frame clones, with some not included. The profile shows 55,000 or so clones, 65% to 80% of them singletons. Sequenced sample: peripheral blood. The receptors were sampled from a young man with COVID-19, enrolled during active disease.

The chain combines TRBV30 with TRBJ2-1; D call uncertain. CDR1 and CDR2 (germline): GTSNPN, SVGIG (reference sequence). V dropped 3 bases and J dropped 5 bases, with 14 bases sitting between them. The CDR3 spans 14 residues. Written as DNA, the CDR3 is TGTGCCTGGAGGGGCCTTGAAGTAGACAATGAGCAGTTCTTC. This sequence encodes CAWRGLEVDNEQFF. The full variable domain, its missing parts supplied by reference TRBV30 and TRBJ2-1, is SQTIHQWPATLVQPVGSPLSLECTVEGTSNPNLYWYRQAAGRGLQLLFYSVGIGQISSEVPQNLSASRPQDRQFILSSKKLLLSDSGFYLCAWRGLEVDNEQFFGPGTRLTVL.

The genes are TRBV9 and TRBJ1-1; TRBD1 is a possible D gene (5 bases). The CDR3 totals 13 residues. The V end lost 3 bases, the J end lost 7 bases, and 13 bases lay between the germline ends. From germline, CDR1 is SGDLS and CDR2 YYNGEE. CDR3 in DNA: TGTGCCAGCAGCGAGGTGTCAGGGAATGAAGCTTTCTTT. Residues: CASSEVSGNEAFF.

This chain links TRBV9 with TRBJ2-5; no reliable D call. The CDR3 spans 14 residues. V lost 0 bases and J 3 bases, leaving 9 bases between the germline ends. Germline V lookup: CDR1 SGDLS, CDR2 YYNGEE. The CDR3 loop is CASSVGSVEETQYF. In DNA, the CDR3 is TGTGCCAGCAGCGTAGGGTCAGTGGAAGAGACCCAGTACTTC.

In DNA, the CDR3 is TGTGCCAGCAGCTTCTACAGGGTCTCTGGGGCCAACGTCCTGACTTTC. Translation: CASSFYRVSGANVLTF. The genes are TRBV7-3 and TRBJ2-6; D might be TRBD1 (6 bases). Germline loops: CDR1 SGHTA, CDR2 FQGTGA. The ends were cut back, 3 bases at V and 0 bases at J, with 9 bases in the middle. The length of the CDR3 is 16 residues.

V usage is TRBV30 and J usage is TRBJ1-6, with a weak D call TRBD1 (6 bases). This CDR3 is 13 amino acids long. V was pared by 2 bases and J by 4 bases, with 6 bases between. CDR1 is GTSNPN, CDR2 SVGIG, per germline (reference sequence). CDR3 in amino acids: CAWSTGYNSPLHF. CDR3 sequence (DNA): TGTGCCTGGAGTACAGGGTATAATTCACCCCTCCACTTT. Combining the CDR3 with reference TRBV30 and TRBJ1-6 gives the whole variable domain SQTIHQWPATLVQPVGSPLSLECTVEGTSNPNLYWYRQAAGRGLQLLFYSVGIGQISSEVPQNLSASRPQDRQFILSSKKLLLSDSGFYLCAWSTGYNSPLHFGNGTRLTVT.

V usage is TRBV9 and J usage is TRBJ2-2; 8 bases map to TRBD2. The CDR3 runs to 16 residues. V trimming: 1 base; J trimming: 4 bases; junction bases outside the gene matches: 6. Germline lookup yields CDR1 SGDLS and CDR2 YYNGEE. CDR3 residues: CASSVLAGRGTGELFF. The CDR3, as DNA: TGTGCCAGCAGCGTACTAGCGGGTAGAGGCACCGGGGAGCTGTTTTTT.

V and J are TRBV29-1 and TRBJ1-2; 11 nucleotides match TRBD1. The CDR3 sequence is 12 residues long. The germline CDR1 and CDR2 sequences are SQVTM and ANQGSEA. The V and J ends lost 7 bases and 7 bases, in that order; junction bases with no gene match: 5. The CDR3 sequence: CSADRGRGGYTF. The CDR3 DNA is TGCAGCGCGGACAGGGGGCGCGGTGGCTACACCTTC.

V is TRBV30 and J is TRBJ1-2; D unresolved. Trimming took off 0 bases at V and 4 bases at J, with 21 bases between the two ends. CDR1 and CDR2 (germline): GTSNPN, SVGIG (reference sequence). This CDR3 is 17 amino acids long. This CDR3 is CAWSVLDPLPRAYGYTF. DNA of the CDR3: TGTGCCTGGAGTGTACTTGACCCCCTACCGCGGGCCTATGGCTACACCTTC.

This clone appeared once. V and J are TRBV7-3 and TRBJ1-5; 9 nucleotides match TRBD1. CDR3 length: 16 amino acids. J was trimmed by 4 bases and V by 10 bases; bases with no gene match: 14. Germline CDR1 reads SGHTA; CDR2 reads FQGTGA. The CDR3 nucleotides are TGTGCCAACCCGGGTGACGTGGGACAGGGTAATCAGCCCCAGCATTTT. Translating gives CANPGDVGQGNQPQHF.

The CDR3 loop reads CASSLSVGTDTQYF. DNA of the CDR3: TGTGCCAGCAGTTTGAGCGTAGGCACAGATACGCAGTATTTT. The chain has TRBV28 and TRBJ2-3; D remains ambiguous. This CDR3 has 14 residues. V lost 3 bases to trimming and J lost 1 base, with 8 bases between them. Per germline, CDR1 MDHEN and CDR2 SYDVKM.

In DNA, the CDR3 is TGTGCCAGTAGTACGCTAGCGATGTACAATGAGCAGTTCTTC. This sequence encodes CASSTLAMYNEQFF. The V gene is TRBV19, the J gene TRBJ2-1, with D possibly TRBD2 on 6 matching bases. V gave up 4 bases and J gave up 4 bases, with 11 bases separating them. CDR3 length: 14 amino acids. CDR1 LNHDA and CDR2 SQIVND come from the germline V gene (reference sequence). Full variable domain (missing parts from reference TRBV19 and TRBJ2-1): DGGITQSPKYLFRKEGQNVTLSCEQNLNHDAMYWYRQDPGQGLRLIYYSQIVNDFQKGDIAEGYSVSREKKESFPLTVTSAQKNPTAFYLCASSTLAMYNEQFFGPGTRLTVL.